This entry lists 2 T cell receptor beta chains sequenced from one sample in a study of blood T cell repertoires in COVID-19. Profiling relied on immunoSEQ multiplex PCR, and the TCRdb table lists in-frame clones only, not all of them. The table includes roughly 100,000 clones, 65% to 90% detected once. The sample was peripheral blood. The receptors originated from a man in his forties or fifties with acute or convalescent COVID-19.

The CDR3 DNA reads as TGTGCCAGCAGCTTAGCGTGGGACAGCTCCTACGAGCAGTACTTC. Encoded protein: CASSLAWDSSYEQYF. V usage is TRBV11-1 and J usage is TRBJ2-7, with 7 bases that match TRBD1. The CDR3 loop spans 15 amino acids. Germline loops: CDR1 SGHAT, CDR2 FQDESV (reference sequence). Germline trimming cut 0 bases from V and 0 bases from J; bases unmatched to any gene: 2.

The genes are TRBV2 and TRBJ2-1; 9 nucleotides align to TRBD2. V gave up 7 bases and J gave up 9 bases; unmatched junction bases: 16. Germline values: CDR1 SNHLY, CDR2 FYNNEI. CDR3 length equals 16 residues. The CDR3 here is CASMWTSDYSSSEQFF. Written as DNA, the CDR3 is TGTGCCAGCATGTGGACTAGCGATTATTCATCGAGTGAGCAGTTCTTC.